This TCR beta chain came from a study of T cell responses to AZD1222 COVID-19 vaccine. The germline V gene has CDR1 MNHEY and CDR2 SVGAGI. V shed 4 bases and J shed 4 bases, with 11 bases lying between them. CDR3 length: 15 residues. Clones were sequenced by immunoSEQ multiplex PCR, and TCRdb holds only the in-frame ones, with some missing. The profile shows about 180,000 clones, 92% of them singletons. The genes are TRBV6-5 and TRBJ2-6; D is ambiguous. The clonotype was recovered from an adult who received the AZD1222 COVID-19 vaccine. The material sequenced was peripheral blood, taken 28 days after the second AZD1222 dose. CDR3 bases: TGTGCCAGCAGTTCGGACCCGCGGGGGGCCAACGTCCTGACTTTC. Protein sequence: CASSSDPRGANVLTF.